A single sample is the source of the 32 T cell receptor beta chains below, sequenced in a study of blood T cell repertoires in COVID-19. Measured with immunoSEQ multiplex PCR; TCRdb has only the in-frame clones, and not every one. Of over 200,000 clones in the sample, approximately 88% were seen once. The sequencing sample was made of PBMCs or T cells enriched from blood (not recorded which). These receptors came from a woman aged 30 to 39 who had been exposed to COVID-19.

This sequence joins TRBV20-1 and TRBJ2-7; no firm D call. This CDR3 comprises 14 residues. The ends were cut back, 3 bases at V and 6 bases at J, with 18 bases in the middle. Germline V CDR1 and CDR2: DFQATT, SNEGSKA (reference sequence). CDR3 nucleotides: TGCAGTGCTAGTCCCCTAGTAACTCCACTCGAGCAGTACTTC. Protein: CSASPLVTPLEQYF.

This chain joins TRBV10-3 and TRBJ2-7, with a possible D match to TRBD2 (6 bases). Between the trimmed V and J ends, which lost 4 bases and 3 bases, there was a span of 7 bases. The germline gives CDR1 ENHRY, CDR2 SYGVKD. This CDR3 spans 12 amino acids. CDR3 in DNA: TGTGCCATCAGTGGGGGAGGCTACGAGCAGTACTTC. This encodes CAISGGGYEQYF.

The gene calls are TRBV6-5 and TRBJ1-2; D is unresolved. This CDR3 is built from 12 residues. V lost 5 bases and J lost 2, with 6 bases in between. Germline V CDR1 and CDR2: MNHEY, SVGAGI. The CDR3 region has the DNA TGTGCCAGCAGTCGAGAAAACTATGGCTACACCTTC. This translates into CASSRENYGYTF.

The J gene is TRBJ1-1, the V gene TRBV3-1 (or the pseudogene TRBV3-2); a possible D gene is TRBD1 (5 bases). The CDR3 totals 17 residues. V was clipped by 0 bases and J by 0 bases, with 14 bases between them. Germline CDR1 is LGHDT and CDR2 is YNNKEL (reference sequence). CDR3 sequence: CASSQDLTRTMNTEAFF. The CDR3 nucleotides are TGTGCCAGCAGCCAAGATCTAACACGGACAATGAACACTGAAGCTTTCTTT.

The V gene is TRBV15, the J gene TRBJ2-1; 9 positions match TRBD1. Germline V lookup: CDR1 LNHNV, CDR2 YYDKDF (reference sequence). The CDR3 totals 15 residues. Unmatched junction bases numbered 5, after V lost 5 bases and J lost 3 bases. In nucleotides, the CDR3 is TGTGCCACCAGCGTAACAGGGGGCTTCTACAATGAGCAGTTCTTC. This translates into CATSVTGGFYNEQFF.

The chain combines TRBV4-2 with TRBJ2-6, with TRBD2 matching over 9 bases. Trimming at V came to 5 bases and at J to 4 bases, leaving 15 bases not matched to a gene. Germline-derived CDR1 and CDR2 are LGHNA and YNFKEQ. The CDR3 spans 19 residues. The CDR3 nucleotides are TGTGCCAGCAGCGCATCCCTTGGACTAGCGTTATCGGGGGCCAACGTCCTGACTTTC. It yields the protein CASSASLGLALSGANVLTF.

The chain carries TRBV2 and TRBJ1-1; 9 bases match TRBD1. Germline loops: CDR1 SNHLY, CDR2 FYNNEI. J lost 10 bases, V lost 7 bases, and 10 bases had no gene match. The CDR3 sequence is 13 residues long. The CDR3, as DNA: TGTGCCAGCACCAGGGACAGGGACTCTGGAGCTTTCTTT. Amino acids: CASTRDRDSGAFF.

The CDR3 sequence is CASSPQPGGGRGYEQYF. DNA of the CDR3: TGTGCCAGCAGCCCCCAACCGGGGGGAGGGAGGGGGTACGAGCAGTACTTC. The V gene is TRBV7-2, the J gene TRBJ2-7; a weak D match, TRBD2 (7 bases). V was cut by 5 bases and J by 4 bases, with 24 bases left in between. The CDR3 length is 17 residues. Germline V lookup: CDR1 SGHTA, CDR2 FQGNSA.

The chain has TRBV5-1 and TRBJ2-3; 15 bases are a match to TRBD2. After removal of 4 bases from V and 4 bases from J, the junction contained 4 bases not matched to a gene. This CDR3 spans 16 amino acids. In germline, CDR1 is SGHRS, CDR2 YFSETQ. CDR3 sequence reads: CASSPGLAGGSDTQYF. CDR3 bases: TGCGCCAGCAGCCCCGGACTAGCGGGAGGGTCAGATACGCAGTATTTT.

The chain couples TRBV6-5 to TRBJ1-6; 8 bases line up with TRBD1. The CDR3 consists of 14 residues. The V gene's germline CDR1 is MNHEY and CDR2 SVGAGI. Unmatched junction bases numbered 7, after V lost 5 bases and J lost 10 bases. CDR3 nucleotide sequence: TGTGCCAGCAGTCCCGACAGGGGAGGATCACCCCTCCACTTT. The encoded protein is CASSPDRGGSPLHF.

The rearrangement uses TRBV19 and TRBJ1-2; 7 positions agree with TRBD1. The CDR3 runs to 15 residues. V dropped 5 bases and J dropped 4; count of bases not matched to a gene: 10. Germline V gives CDR1 LNHDA, CDR2 SQIVND (reference sequence). The CDR3 DNA reads as TGTGCCAGTAGTTTTACCGGGACAGCGACCTATGGCTACACCTTC. Amino acids: CASSFTGTATYGYTF.

The chain combines TRBV10-3 with TRBJ2-3, with D uncertain. Germline V gene sequence: CDR1 ENHRY, CDR2 SYGVKD. Deletions cut 10 bases from V and 0 bases from J, with 14 bases between. The CDR3 runs to 14 residues. CDR3 sequence (DNA): TGTGCCACCAAGACACGATCTAGCACAGATACGCAGTATTTT. This translates into CATKTRSSTDTQYF.

The V gene is TRBV24-1, the J gene TRBJ2-1; TRBD2 matches at 7 bases. V was clipped by 3 bases and J by 15 bases; unmatched bases: 7. The CDR3 has 12 amino acids. Germline V gene lookup returns CDR1 KGHDR and CDR2 SFDVKD. The CDR3 bases are TGTGCCACCAGTGATGCCCCCGGGAGGCTGTTCTTC. As protein: CATSDAPGRLFF.

V is TRBV6-6 and J is TRBJ2-7; the D gene is possibly TRBD2 (5 bases). Trimming left V 2 bases short and J 4 bases short, with 12 bases between. The CDR3 is made up of 14 amino acids. Germline CDR1 reads MNHNY; CDR2 reads SVGAGI (reference sequence). The CDR3 region has the DNA TGTGCCAGCAGTTACGGTCGGACTTCATACGAGCAGTACTTC. This translates into CASSYGRTSYEQYF.

The genes are TRBV19 and TRBJ1-1; D is undetermined. Per germline, CDR1 LNHDA and CDR2 SQIVND (reference sequence). The CDR3 has 15 amino acids. V dropped 6 bases and J dropped 0 bases, with 14 bases sitting between them. The CDR3 DNA reads as TGTGCCAGTAGGTCGGGTCAGCTCATGAACACTGAAGCTTTCTTT. This codes for CASRSGQLMNTEAFF. Full variable domain (outside the CDR3, taken from reference TRBV19 and TRBJ1-1): DGGITQSPKYLFRKEGQNVTLSCEQNLNHDAMYWYRQDPGQGLRLIYYSQIVNDFQKGDIAEGYSVSREKKESFPLTVTSAQKNPTAFYLCASRSGQLMNTEAFFGQGTRLTVV.

This rearrangement joins TRBV10-1 to TRBJ1-4, with D uncertain. V was shortened by 7 bases and J by 0 bases, with 15 bases between the two germline ends. Germline V gives CDR1 WNHNN, CDR2 SYGVQD (reference sequence). This CDR3 has 16 amino acids. In nucleotides, the CDR3 is TGCGCCAGCAAGATTACGAAAACTGCAACTAATGAAAAACTGTTTTTT. Its translation is CASKITKTATNEKLFF.

The V call is TRBV6-5, the J call TRBJ2-7; no firm D call. V dropped 0 bases and J dropped 3 bases, with 6 bases sitting between them. Germline values: CDR1 MNHEY, CDR2 SVGAGI. The CDR3 covers 13 residues. The DNA of the CDR3 is TGTGCCAGCAGTTACTCGTATCGCTACGAGCAGTACTTC. It encodes CASSYSYRYEQYF.

The chain is built from TRBV10-3 and TRBJ2-1, with D hard to call. Deletions cut 7 bases from V and 7 bases from J, with 14 bases between. The germline V gene has CDR1 ENHRY and CDR2 SYGVKD. CDR3 length equals 13 residues. CDR3 region: CAIKVSGRNEQFF. Written as DNA, the CDR3 is TGTGCCATCAAGGTATCGGGTCGGAATGAGCAGTTCTTC.

V and J are TRBV5-1 and TRBJ2-5; 7 bases are a match to TRBD1. The V segment lost 2 bases and the J segment 2 bases; nucleotides outside the gene matches: 6. The length of the CDR3 is 15 residues. Germline lookup yields CDR1 SGHRS and CDR2 YFSETQ. The CDR3, as DNA: TGCGCCAGCAGCTTACAGGGGCCAGGTCAAGAGACCCAGTACTTC. Translating it yields CASSLQGPGQETQYF.

This chain links TRBV9 with TRBJ2-2; 10 positions agree with TRBD1. Germline lookup yields CDR1 SGDLS and CDR2 YYNGEE. Germline trimming cut 0 bases from V and 9 bases from J; bases unmatched to any gene: 5. CDR3 length: 15 residues. The CDR3 DNA reads TGTGCCAGCAGCGTAGGGGGACAGGGGTTCTGGGAGCTGTTTTTT. Amino acid sequence: CASSVGGQGFWELFF.

The chain has TRBV6-6 and TRBJ2-2; D possibly corresponds to TRBD2 (6 bases). V was clipped by 2 bases and J by 6 bases, with 16 bases between them. The CDR3 covers 16 residues. Germline values: CDR1 MNHNY, CDR2 SVGAGI (reference sequence). The DNA of the CDR3 is TGTGCCAGCAGTTACCTCCGGGACTTATCTCCCGGGGAGCTGTTTTTT. It translates to CASSYLRDLSPGELFF.

Remarks on this clone: Other DNA sequences of this sample code for an identical CDR3. V and J are TRBV28 and TRBJ1-1; TRBD1 is a possible D gene (5 bases). V gave up 7 bases and J gave up 1 base, with 10 bases separating them. The germline gives CDR1 MDHEN, CDR2 SYDVKM. The CDR3 sequence is 13 residues long. CDR3 amino acids: CASKTGGNTEAFF. Here the CDR3 DNA reads TGTGCCAGCAAAACGGGGGGGAACACTGAAGCTTTCTTT. Complete variable domain (other parts from reference TRBV28 and TRBJ1-1): DVKVTQSSRYLVKRTGEKVFLECVQDMDHENMFWYRQDPGLGLRLIYFSYDVKMKEKGDIPEGYSVSREKKERFSLILESASTNQTSMYLCASKTGGNTEAFFGQGTRLTVV.

This chain connects TRBV12-5 to TRBJ2-2, with a weak D call TRBD2 (5 bases). Germline CDR1 and CDR2: LGHNT and FRNRAP. V was clipped by 0 bases and J by 4 bases, with 15 bases between them. The CDR3 is made up of 17 amino acids. The CDR3, as DNA: TGTGCTAGTGGTTTGGTACTAAGCGGTGCGACCACCGGGGAGCTGTTTTTT. Its protein product is CASGLVLSGATTGELFF.

The chain uses TRBV2 and TRBJ2-3, with 8 bases matching TRBD2. Germline-derived CDR1 and CDR2 are SNHLY and FYNNEI. V lost 7 bases and J lost 1; bases outside the gene matches: 10. The CDR3 covers 16 residues. The CDR3 is CASTNLAGWGTDTQYF. Here the CDR3 DNA reads TGTGCCAGCACCAATCTAGCGGGTTGGGGCACAGATACGCAGTATTTT.

V and J are TRBV7-2 and TRBJ2-5; tentative D call: TRBD2 (5 bases). The CDR3 sequence is 16 residues long. The germline gives CDR1 SGHTA, CDR2 FQGNSA. The ends were cut back, 4 bases at V and 4 bases at J, with 19 bases in the middle. CDR3 nucleotide sequence: TGTGCCAGCAGCTCCACACTAGAGCTCATTCGAGAGACCCAGTACTTC. The encoded protein is CASSSTLELIRETQYF.

This clone was seen just once. The J gene is TRBJ2-1, the V gene TRBV19; TRBD2 matches at 16 bases. From germline, CDR1 is LNHDA and CDR2 SQIVND (reference sequence). This CDR3 contains 17 residues. V gave up 5 bases and J gave up 2 bases; unmatched junction bases: 3. CDR3 loop: CASSPGTSGRAYNEQFF. The CDR3 DNA is TGTGCCAGTAGTCCCGGGACTAGCGGGAGGGCCTACAATGAGCAGTTCTTC.

The rearrangement links TRBV2 to TRBJ2-6; unclear D gene. Germline V gene sequence: CDR1 SNHLY, CDR2 FYNNEI. The CDR3 has 17 residues. Trimming pared 7 bases from V and 1 base from J, leaving 17 bases between. The CDR3, as DNA: TGTGCCAGCATAAAACTCCCTCTTTTATCTGGGGCCAACGTCCTGACTTTC. Its translation: CASIKLPLLSGANVLTF. The variable domain in full, completed from reference TRBV2 and TRBJ2-6, reads EPEVTQTPSHQVTQMGQEVILRCVPISNHLYFYWYRQILGQKVEFLVSFYNNEISEKSEIFDDQFSVERPDGSNFTLKIRSTKLEDSAMYFCASIKLPLLSGANVLTFGAGSRLTVL.

The chain joins TRBV10-1 to TRBJ2-1, with D perhaps TRBD2 (5 bases). The CDR3 has 13 amino acids. Deletions cut 4 bases from V and 10 bases from J, with 14 bases between. The germline V gene has CDR1 WNHNN and CDR2 SYGVQD (reference sequence). The CDR3 coding sequence is TGCGCCAGCAGTGCTCTGGAGGTCAGCGAGCAGTTCTTC. This translates into CASSALEVSEQFF.

The CDR3 here is CASSLVQGVRANTEAFF. The CDR3 DNA is TGTGCCAGCAGCTTAGTACAGGGGGTGAGGGCGAACACTGAAGCTTTCTTT. This chain uses TRBV7-9 with TRBJ1-1; 8 bases line up with TRBD1. The V and J ends lost 1 base and 1 base, in that order; junction bases with no gene match: 8. Per germline, CDR1 SEHNR and CDR2 FQNEAQ (reference sequence). The CDR3 contains 17 residues.

V and J are TRBV7-9 and TRBJ1-3; 7 bases align to TRBD1. The CDR3 contains 15 residues. The V gene end was trimmed by 6 bases and the J gene end by 1 base; junction bases not matched to a gene: 6. The germline gives CDR1 SEHNR, CDR2 FQNEAQ (reference sequence). The CDR3 sequence: CASRPGGISGNTIYF. In DNA form, the CDR3 reads TGTGCCAGCAGGCCAGGGGGGATTTCTGGAAACACCATATATTTT.

The chain links TRBV18 to TRBJ2-5; D gene ambiguous. The CDR3 runs to 14 residues. Germline-derived CDR1 and CDR2 are KGHSH and LQKENI. Trimming cost V 2 bases and J 5 bases, with 12 bases left between them. CDR3 DNA: TGTGCCAGCTCACCATTGGAGAGATGGGAGACCCAGTACTTC. Translating gives CASSPLERWETQYF. Using reference TRBV18 and TRBJ2-5 for the parts outside the CDR3, the full variable domain is NAGVMQNPRHLVRRRGQEARLRCSPMKGHSHVYWYRQLPEEGLKFMVYLQKENIIDESGMPKERFSAEFPKEGPSILRIQQVVRGDSAAYFCASSPLERWETQYFGPGTRLLVL.

The rearrangement links TRBV18 to TRBJ2-3, with no clear D. V was trimmed by 3 bases and J by 2 bases, leaving 3 bases between them. The CDR3 is 12 amino acids. Germline CDR1 is KGHSH and CDR2 is LQKENI. This chain's CDR3 is CASSPYTDTQYF. CDR3 in DNA: TGTGCCAGCTCACCCTACACAGATACGCAGTATTTT.